This T cell receptor (beta chain) is from a study of patients and donors after allogeneic stem cell transplantation. TCRdb re-analysed the RT-PCR reads in MiXCR, keeping a single row per CDR3 protein. The sample carries some 960,000 distinct CDR3 sequences, under 20% recorded once. The CDR3 has 14 amino acids. Germline values: CDR1 SGHTA, CDR2 FQGTGA. V was cut by 3 bases and J by 1 base, with 9 bases left in between. In this sample, this clonotype turned up a few times. The sequence came from a human donor who was either an allogeneic HSCT recipient or a stem cell or donor lymphocyte infusion donor (not recorded which). It is not recorded whose cells these are; they may come from a transplant donor. The sample taken for sequencing was blood, either unsorted or a sorted T cell fraction (not recorded which). This chain uses TRBV7-3 with TRBJ1-1; no clear D gene. CDR3 loop: CASSFGPQNTEAFF. The CDR3 nucleotides are TGTGCCAGCAGCTTTGGGCCGCAGAACACTGAAGCTTTCTTT.